Below are 19 T cell receptor beta chains sequenced from a single sample in a study of Graves' ophthalmopathy and Graves' hyperthyroidism. RNA transcripts provided the template for amplifying TCR beta CDR3 regions. First-round RT-PCR used HTBI primers; second-round multiplex PCR followed. TCRdb reanalysed the multiplex PCR reads using MiXCR and keeps one entry per CDR3 protein. The sample carries hundreds of thousands of distinct CDR3 sequences, over 40% recorded once. The material sequenced was peripheral blood. Receptors were obtained from an adult man with Graves' ophthalmopathy.

This clonotype showed up just a few times. This chain joins TRBV6-6 and TRBJ1-1, with unresolved D. Per the germline V gene, CDR1 is MNHNY and CDR2 is SVGAGI (reference sequence). The CDR3 contains 15 residues. Between the trimmed V and J ends, which lost 2 bases and 4 bases, there was a span of 14 bases. CDR3 loop: CASSYKGGAGTEAFF. For the CDR3, the DNA is TGTGCCAGCAGTTACAAGGGTGGTGCTGGCACTGAAGCTTTCTTT.

This clonotype was recorded at least ten times. This chain connects TRBV6-6 to TRBJ2-7, with D tentatively TRBD1 or TRBD2 (5 bases each). There are 12 residues in the CDR3. Deletions cut 10 bases from V and 6 bases from J, with 16 bases between. Germline V lookup: CDR1 MNHNY, CDR2 SVGAGI (reference sequence). In DNA, the CDR3 is TGTGCCACGACTGAGGGGTATGGCGAGCAGTACTTC. Its protein product is CATTEGYGEQYF.

The CDR3 DNA reads as TGCGCCAGCAGCGCTGATGGGGACACTGAAGCTTTCTTT. It specifies CASSADGDTEAFF. V and J are TRBV5-1 and TRBJ1-1; no clear D. CDR1 and CDR2 (germline): SGHRS, YFSETQ. This CDR3 is 13 amino acids long. Trimming cost V 4 bases and J 3 bases, with 10 bases left between them.

On this clonotype itself: A much larger clone differs from this one at a single base, so this may be a read error. The V gene is TRBV2, the J gene TRBJ1-2; D gene ambiguous. Germline CDR1 SNHLY, CDR2 FYNNEI. CDR3 length: 14 residues. V lost 6 bases to trimming and J lost 4 bases, with 15 bases between them. CDR3 amino acids: CASSTILGVYGYTF. The CDR3 DNA sequence: TGTGCCAGCAGCACCATTTTGGGCGTCTATGGCTACACCTTC.

The chain combines TRBV11-3 with TRBJ2-7; a weak D match, TRBD2 (6 bases). Looked up from germline, CDR1 is SGHNT and CDR2 is YENEEA. Trimming took off 0 bases at V and 4 bases at J, with 10 bases between the two ends. The CDR3 sequence is 14 residues long. The CDR3 spells CASSLDSREYEQYF. The CDR3, as DNA: TGTGCCAGCAGCTTAGACTCCCGGGAGTACGAGCAGTACTTC. The complete variable domain, with remaining parts taken from reference TRBV11-3 and TRBJ2-7, reads EAGVVQSPRYKIIEKKQPVAFWCNPISGHNTLYWYLQNLGQGPELLIRYENEEAVDDSQLPKDRFSAERLKGVDSTLKIQPAELGDSAVYLCASSLDSREYEQYFGPGTRLTVT.

The J gene is TRBJ1-1, the V gene TRBV27; 7 bases line up with TRBD1. With 5 bases clipped from V and 1 base from J, the junction kept 4 bases outside the gene matches. The germline CDR1 and CDR2 sequences are MNHEY and SMNVEV (reference sequence). This CDR3 comprises 14 residues. For the CDR3, the DNA is TGTGCCAGCAGTATCAGGGGGGGGAACACTGAAGCTTTCTTT. It specifies CASSIRGGNTEAFF.

The chain is built from TRBV20-1 and TRBJ1-1, with D possibly matching TRBD1 (5 bases). There are 12 residues in the CDR3. Germline V gene sequence: CDR1 DFQATT, CDR2 SNEGSKA (reference sequence). V was trimmed by 5 bases and J by 4 bases, leaving 11 bases between them. The CDR3 spells CSAPWGGTEAFF. The DNA for the CDR3 is TGCAGTGCTCCCTGGGGGGGCACTGAAGCTTTCTTT.

This clonotype was observed many times. This chain uses TRBV9 with TRBJ1-3; 7 nucleotides line up with TRBD1. CDR1 is SGDLS and CDR2 is YYNGEE in the germline V gene. The trim removed 4 bases at V and 0 bases at J, leaving 10 bases unmatched. There are 17 residues in the CDR3. CDR3 bases: TGTGCCAGCAGCCTTTCCCCGGGACAGATCTCTGGAAACACCATATATTTT. Translated: CASSLSPGQISGNTIYF.

This chain links TRBV11-3 with TRBJ1-3, with D possibly matching TRBD1 (6 bases). CDR3 length: 16 residues. The ends were cut back, 3 bases at V and 3 bases at J, with 15 bases in the middle. CDR1 and CDR2 from the germline V gene are SGHNT and YENEEA. CDR3 nucleotide sequence: TGTGCCAGCAGCTTGTTGTGGGCAGGGGATGGAAACACCATATATTTT. Its protein product is CASSLLWAGDGNTIYF.

The rearrangement joins TRBV15 to TRBJ1-5, with D unclear. In germline, CDR1 is LNHNV, CDR2 YYDKDF (reference sequence). The CDR3 consists of 15 residues. The V and J ends lost 5 bases and 11 bases respectively, with 22 bases between them. The CDR3 is CATSARRFRLETQHF. CDR3 DNA sequence: TGTGCCACCAGCGCCCGAAGGTTCAGGTTAGAGACCCAGCATTTT.

This clonotype was counted at least ten times. The chain has TRBV7-8 and TRBJ1-2, with a tentative D call TRBD1 (5 bases). Germline assignment: CDR1 SGHVS and CDR2 FQNEAQ. The V end was cut by 5 bases, the J end by 6 bases, with 13 bases between. The CDR3 length is 13 residues. In DNA form, the CDR3 reads TGTGCCAGCAGCGAGAAGGGAGGGGATGGCTACACCTTC. Translation gives CASSEKGGDGYTF.

In its sample, this clonotype was seen many times. The V call is TRBV4-3, the J call TRBJ1-1; 9 bases fit TRBD1. CDR1 is LGHNA and CDR2 is YSLEER in the germline V gene. This CDR3 has 17 amino acids. The V segment lost 1 base and the J segment 5 bases; nucleotides outside the gene matches: 11. The CDR3 coding sequence is TGCGCCAGCAGCCAAGTCCCGGGACAGGGCGCGCGAACTGAAGCTTTCTTT. Translation gives CASSQVPGQGARTEAFF.

Concerning this clonotype: A much larger clone lies a single base off, so this may be a read error. The chain carries TRBV19 and TRBJ1-1; D may be TRBD1 (6 bases). V was shortened by 4 bases and J by 1 base, with 10 bases between the two germline ends. The CDR3 is 14 residues long. Per germline, CDR1 LNHDA and CDR2 SQIVND (reference sequence). The CDR3 DNA reads as TGTGCCAGTAGTAGCAACAGGGCGAACACTGAAGCTTTCTTT. Protein sequence: CASSSNRANTEAFF.

The chain uses TRBV7-9 and TRBJ1-4, with D possibly TRBD1 on 5 matching bases. V gave up 2 bases and J gave up 4 bases, with 20 bases separating them. CDR3 length equals 18 residues. Germline V lookup: CDR1 SEHNR, CDR2 FQNEAQ (reference sequence). This chain's CDR3 is CASSLSSEGKQYNEKLFF. The CDR3 DNA follows: TGTGCCAGCAGCTTATCGTCGGAGGGGAAGCAGTATAATGAAAAACTGTTTTTT.

Worth noting for this clonotype: Germline is not matched at one junction end, which may reflect a read error. This chain joins TRBV7-7 and TRBJ2-5; TRBD2 matches 12 bases. Germline-derived CDR1 and CDR2 are SSHAT and FNYEAQ (reference sequence). The CDR3 runs to 15 residues. The CDR3 sequence is CASSSTSGGSETQYF. The CDR3 nucleotides read TGTGCTAGCAGCTCTACTAGCGGGGGGAGCGAGACCCAGTACTTC.

This clonotype was counted many times. This chain connects TRBV7-9 to TRBJ2-7, with 9 positions matching TRBD2. The CDR3 is 15 residues long. Germline CDR1 is SEHNR and CDR2 is FQNEAQ (reference sequence). The trim removed 1 base at V and 5 bases at J, leaving 6 bases unmatched. CDR3 coding DNA: TGTGCCAGCAGCTTAGGCGGACTAGCGAGCGACGAGCAGTACTTC. Protein: CASSLGGLASDEQYF. The entire variable domain, with the rest obtained from reference TRBV7-9 and TRBJ2-7, is as follows: DTGVSQNPRHKITKRGQNVTFRCDPISEHNRLYWYRQTLGQGPEFLTYFQNEAQLEKSRLLSDRFSAERPKGSFSTLEIQRTEQGDSAMYLCASSLGGLASDEQYFGPGTRLTVT.

This clonotype appeared many times. The chain recombines TRBV5-4 with TRBJ2-6, with a weak D call TRBD2 (5 bases). Deletions cut 6 bases from V and 3 bases from J, with 13 bases between. The CDR3 consists of 15 residues. The V gene's germline CDR1 is SGHNT and CDR2 YYREEE (reference sequence). DNA of the CDR3: TGTGCCAGCATCAATCGAGGGTATGGGGCCAACGTCCTGACTTTC. Amino acid sequence: CASINRGYGANVLTF.

The rearrangement links TRBV10-3 to TRBJ1-3; 8 bases agree with TRBD1. The CDR3 totals 13 residues. Trimming removed 6 bases from V and 7 bases from J; junction bases left unmatched: 5. Germline V CDR1 and CDR2: ENHRY, SYGVKD. The CDR3 loop reads CAIRRTGSNTIYF. The DNA of the CDR3 is TGTGCCATCAGACGGACAGGGTCGAACACCATATATTTT.

This clonotype has more than one count but fewer than ten. The chain employs TRBV30 and TRBJ2-7, with D uncertain. The ends were cut back, 0 bases at V and 2 bases at J, with 2 bases in the middle. Per germline, CDR1 GTSNPN and CDR2 SVGIG (reference sequence). CDR3 length: 11 residues. In nucleotides, the CDR3 is TGTGCCTGGAGTGTAGCCTACGAGCAGTACTTC. This codes for CAWSVAYEQYF.